This TCR beta chain is drawn from a study of T cell changes during pregnancy in multiple sclerosis. The J segment lost 3 bases and the V segment lost 5 bases, leaving 5 bases of the junction unmatched. This CDR3 is built from 15 residues. Germline values: CDR1 LNHNV, CDR2 YYDKDF (reference sequence). Only in-frame clones appear in the TCRdb table, and some are missing; sequencing was by immunoSEQ multiplex PCR. The sample lists tens of thousands of clones; 92% were seen once. The starting material was peripheral blood, obtained before pregnancy. The sequence was obtained from a female donor with multiple sclerosis, enrolled in a pregnancy study. This sequence joins TRBV15 and TRBJ1-5, with 9 bases identical to TRBD1. Here the CDR3 reads CATSGTGIDNQPQHF. CDR3 coding DNA: TGTGCCACCAGCGGGACAGGGATTGACAATCAGCCCCAGCATTTT.